This TCR beta chain was retrieved from a study of blood T cell repertoires in COVID-19. As for the study in general: PBMCs, B-cell-depleted T cells, or T cells were the source of the cDNA or gDNA that made up the material.

Germline CDR1 is SGHRS and CDR2 is YFSETQ. The CDR3 covers 15 residues. V lost 4 bases to trimming and J lost 4 bases; unmatched junction nucleotides: 7. On this clone itself: This CDR3 is also generated by other DNA sequences in the sample.

The authors' processing: The assay estimated nucleated cells by amplifying reference gene primers. Profiled with immunoSEQ multiplex PCR; TCRdb holds only in-frame clones, not every one. V and J calls and clone size are copied from that table; D and trimming were computed from the DNA. Seen here are 150,000 to 200,000 clones, approximately 83% observed once, and the top ten hold under 3%. This chain joins TRBV5-1 and TRBJ2-1, with 8 bases identical to TRBD1. The clonotype comes from a human donor with acute or convalescent COVID-19. The donor label of this sample is uncertain. Source material: peripheral blood. The CDR3 sequence is CASSPGQGSYNEQFF. CDR3 bases: TGCGCCAGCAGCCCCGGACAGGGTTCGTACAATGAGCAGTTCTTC.